This T cell receptor (beta chain) was recorded in a study of molecular identifiers for immune sequencing clone quantification. Naive CD8 T cells were sorted as CD8+CD4-CCR7+CD45RA+. Bulk libraries came from a prior protocol with listed TCR primers. Each CDR3 protein gets one entry after TCRdb re-called the PCR reads with MiXCR. The sample holds around 460,000 distinct CDR3 sequences; about 20% are singletons and the top ten take around 0.84%. V was clipped by 0 bases and J by 0 bases; unmatched bases: 19. This CDR3 is built from 22 residues. The germline CDR1 and CDR2 sequences are SGHAT and FQNNGV. The chain joins TRBV11-2 to TRBJ2-5; 10 bases map to TRBD1. The sequence was collected from a human donor in good health. Some libraries in this study had Jurkat cell RNA spiked in. The specimen sequenced was naive CD8+ T cells from blood, with Jurkat cell RNA spiked in. Subset given: FACS-sorted CD8+CD4-CCR7+CD45RA+ naive T cells. CDR3 protein: CASSLDHPTQTGGYEYQETQYF. CDR3 nucleotide sequence: TGTGCCAGCAGCTTAGACCACCCGACACAGACAGGGGGCTATGAGTACCAAGAGACCCAGTACTTC.